A single sample is the source of the 5 T cell receptor beta chains below, sequenced in a study of breast tumors, draining lymph nodes, adjacent tissues. Samples came from axillary lymph nodes draining the breast cancer. One entry per CDR3 protein, called by TCRdb with MiXCR from the multiplex PCR reads. Of 150,000 to 200,000 distinct CDR3 sequences listed, 30% to 35% are singletons. The sequenced sample was axillary lymph node tissue. These receptors were taken from a female donor with breast cancer. Some clones in this sample may be carry-over from other donors' samples.

V usage is TRBV10-3 and J usage is TRBJ1-4, with unresolved D. This CDR3 region has 15 residues. V gave up 0 bases and J gave up 4 bases, with 9 bases separating them. Germline V gene data show CDR1 as ENHRY and CDR2 as SYGVKD. The CDR3: CAISESQRGNEKLFF. CDR3 DNA sequence: TGTGCCATCAGTGAGTCACAACGGGGTAATGAAAAACTGTTTTTT.

This clonotype has ten or more counts. The J gene is TRBJ2-7, the V gene TRBV24-1; 8 bases map to TRBD1. Germline assignment: CDR1 KGHDR and CDR2 SFDVKD. Germline trimming cut 4 bases from V and 4 bases from J; bases unmatched to any gene: 17. CDR3 length equals 18 residues. The CDR3 loop reads CATSDPQLGQGLKYEQYF. The CDR3 DNA sequence: TGTGCCACCAGTGACCCGCAGTTAGGACAGGGACTTAAATACGAGCAGTACTTC.

Points on this clonotype: Possible read error: a much larger clone is one base away. The chain employs TRBV18 and TRBJ1-2; TRBD1 matches 7 bases. CDR1 is KGHSH, CDR2 LQKENI, per germline. With V trimmed by 1 base and J by 8 bases, 4 bases remained unmatched. CDR3 length: 13 residues. The CDR3 loop is CASSPRQGEGYTF. The CDR3 bases are TGTGCCAGCTCACCACGACAGGGAGAGGGCTACACCTTC.

The table lists this clonotype with many counts. V and J are TRBV11-2 and TRBJ2-1; tentative D call: TRBD2 (7 bases). V lost 5 bases and J lost 15, with 11 bases in between. The CDR3 is 10 residues long. Germline V gene data show CDR1 as SGHAT and CDR2 as FQNNGV. Here the CDR3 DNA reads TGTGCCAGCAGCGGGGGCGGGGGGTTCTTC. The encoded protein is CASSGGGGFF. The whole variable domain, remainder taken from reference TRBV11-2 and TRBJ2-1, is EAGVAQSPRYKIIEKRQSVAFWCNPISGHATLYWYQQILGQGPKLLIQFQNNGVVDDSQLPKDRFSAERLKGVDSTLKIQPAKLEDSAVYLCASSGGGGFFGPGTRLTVL.

The table lists this clonotype with many counts. The chain recombines TRBV20-1 with TRBJ1-2; TRBD1 matches 9 bases. CDR3 size: 13 residues. The J segment lost 6 bases and the V segment lost 2 bases, leaving 4 bases of the junction unmatched. Germline V gene sequence: CDR1 DFQATT, CDR2 SNEGSKA (reference sequence). DNA of the CDR3: TGCAGTGCTAGAAGGGGACAGGGAAATGGCTACACCTTC. As protein: CSARRGQGNGYTF.